Below, 9 T cell receptor beta chains from the same sample are listed, as sequenced in a study of blood T cell repertoires in COVID-19. Sequencing used immunoSEQ multiplex PCR; TCRdb keeps in-frame clones, though not all of them. The table records around 300,000 clones, 85% of them present only once. What was sequenced was peripheral blood. These TCRs come from a woman aged 45-60 years with active or convalescent COVID-19.

The chain employs TRBV10-3 and TRBJ2-1; 9 nucleotides align to TRBD1. This CDR3 has 15 residues. Trimming took 4 bases from V and 4 from J; bases not matched to a gene: 5. Germline values: CDR1 ENHRY, CDR2 SYGVKD. DNA of the CDR3: TGTGCCATCAGTGGCCCGGACAGGGGTTACAATGAGCAGTTCTTC. Its translation: CAISGPDRGYNEQFF.

The V call is TRBV5-4, the J call TRBJ2-1; TRBD1 matches at 9 bases. Germline V gene data show CDR1 as SGHNT and CDR2 as YYREEE (reference sequence). V shed 4 bases and J 4 bases; nucleotides not matched to a gene: 6. The CDR3 is 15 amino acids. CDR3 sequence: CASSEEGQGYNEQFF. Written as DNA, the CDR3 is TGTGCCAGCAGCGAAGAAGGACAGGGGTACAATGAGCAGTTCTTC.

The genes are TRBV6-1 and TRBJ1-6, with D perhaps TRBD1 (6 bases). Per the germline V gene, CDR1 is MNHNS and CDR2 is SASEGT. This CDR3 region has 15 residues. V was clipped by 2 bases and J by 11 bases, with 16 bases between them. In DNA form, the CDR3 reads TGTGCCAGCAGTGAAAGGGACATCAGGAATCCACCCCTCCACTTT. Its translation is CASSERDIRNPPLHF.

The gene calls are TRBV7-8 and TRBJ1-1; TRBD1 is a possible D gene (5 bases). Germline V lookup: CDR1 SGHVS, CDR2 FQNEAQ. With 5 bases removed from V and 2 bases from J, the gap between germline ends came to 9 bases. This CDR3 spans 13 amino acids. The CDR3 region has the DNA TGTGCCAGCAGCCGGGACTTCAACACTGAAGCTTTCTTT. Protein product: CASSRDFNTEAFF.

J is TRBJ2-1 and V is TRBV5-1; tentatively, D is TRBD2 (6 bases). Germline V gene sequence: CDR1 SGHRS, CDR2 YFSETQ. V was pared by 1 base and J by 8 bases, with 22 bases between. The CDR3 extends over 17 amino acids. CDR3 in amino acids: CASSLYLRDFRVHEQFF. In DNA, the CDR3 is TGCGCCAGCAGCTTGTACCTCCGGGACTTTAGAGTCCATGAGCAGTTCTTC.

The J gene is TRBJ2-7, the V gene TRBV9; D might be TRBD2 (6 bases). V was shortened by 2 bases and J by 1 base, with 10 bases between the two germline ends. Looked up from germline, CDR1 is SGDLS and CDR2 is YYNGEE. The CDR3 runs to 14 residues. DNA of the CDR3: TGTGCCAGCAGCGTTATGAGCGGGTCCTACGAGCAGTACTTC. Amino acid sequence: CASSVMSGSYEQYF.

The gene calls are TRBV30 and TRBJ2-7, with 8 bases identical to TRBD2. The CDR3 is made up of 16 amino acids. The junction had 7 bases not matched to a gene; V was cut back by 0 bases and J by 0 bases. Germline-derived CDR1 and CDR2 are GTSNPN and SVGIG (reference sequence). The CDR3 bases are TGTGCCTGGAGTGTAAAGATAGCGGGATTCTCCTACGAGCAGTACTTC. Its protein product is CAWSVKIAGFSYEQYF. The variable domain in full, completed from reference TRBV30 and TRBJ2-7, reads SQTIHQWPATLVQPVGSPLSLECTVEGTSNPNLYWYRQAAGRGLQLLFYSVGIGQISSEVPQNLSASRPQDRQFILSSKKLLLSDSGFYLCAWSVKIAGFSYEQYFGPGTRLTVT.

In this sample, this clone turned up a few times. V is TRBV27 and J is TRBJ1-4; D is undetermined. V lost 3 bases to trimming and J lost 4 bases, with 9 bases between them. Germline-derived CDR1 and CDR2 are MNHEY and SMNVEV (reference sequence). This CDR3 contains 14 residues. CDR3 sequence reads: CASSFSGRNEKLFF. For the CDR3, the DNA is TGTGCCAGCAGTTTCAGCGGTCGTAATGAAAAACTGTTTTTT.

On this clone: The sample carries other DNA sequences with the same CDR3. The chain employs TRBV5-1 and TRBJ1-1; 7 nucleotides line up with TRBD1. The CDR3 covers 14 residues. CDR1 and CDR2 (germline): SGHRS, YFSETQ. The V gene end was trimmed by 0 bases and the J gene end by 5 bases; junction bases not matched to a gene: 4. CDR3 DNA sequence: TGCGCCAGCAGCTTGGGTCAGGGGGGTACTGAAGCTTTCTTT. Its protein is CASSLGQGGTEAFF.